This T cell receptor beta chain was sequenced in a study of identical twins. This CDR3 comprises 13 residues. Germline V gives CDR1 LNHDA, CDR2 SQIVND (reference sequence). With 0 bases removed from V and 7 bases from J, the gap between germline ends came to 8 bases. TCRdb used MiXCR to reprocess the 5' RACE reads, holding one entry per CDR3 protein. The sample lists a few hundred thousand distinct CDR3 sequences, 13% to 15% occurring once. In this sample, this clonotype turned up a few times. Separately, the same data were catalogued under a study of yellow fever vaccine responses in identical twins.

This clonotype originated in a woman under 30 in good health. The V and J genes are TRBV19 and TRBJ2-3; D perhaps matches TRBD1 (5 bases). Sequenced input: CD4+ T cells sorted from blood. CDR3 sequence reads: CASSIEDKYTQYF. CDR3 nucleotide sequence: TGTGCCAGTAGTATAGAGGACAAGTATACGCAGTATTTT.